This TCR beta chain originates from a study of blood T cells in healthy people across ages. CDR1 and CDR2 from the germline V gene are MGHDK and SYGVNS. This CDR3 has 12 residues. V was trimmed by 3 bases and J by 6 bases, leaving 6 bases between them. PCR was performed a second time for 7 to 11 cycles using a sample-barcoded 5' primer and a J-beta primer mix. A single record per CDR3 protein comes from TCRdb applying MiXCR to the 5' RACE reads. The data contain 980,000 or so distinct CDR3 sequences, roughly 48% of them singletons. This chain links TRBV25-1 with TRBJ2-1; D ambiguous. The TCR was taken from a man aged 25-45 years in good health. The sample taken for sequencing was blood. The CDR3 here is CASSDRSNEQFF. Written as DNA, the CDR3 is TGTGCCAGCAGTGATCGGAGCAATGAGCAGTTCTTC. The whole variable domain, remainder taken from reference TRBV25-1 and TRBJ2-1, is EADIYQTPRYLVIGTGKKITLECSQTMGHDKMYWYQQDPGMELHLIHYSYGVNSTEKGDLSSESTVSRIRTEHFPLTLESARPSHTSQYLCASSDRSNEQFFGPGTRLTVL.